A selection of T cell receptor beta chains follows, all from one sample in a study of cytomegalovirus exposure and HLA in healthy donors. Measured with immunoSEQ multiplex PCR; TCRdb has only the in-frame clones, and not every one. Found here are about 360,000 clones, around 86% of them singletons; the top ten hold around 0.8%. Sequenced: PBMCs. The receptors stem from a woman between 18 and 29 years old in good health and CMV-seronegative. CDR3s include the opening cysteine and the closing phenylalanine or tryptophan. Fields, in order: D gene, V gene, clone size, CDR3 length, J gene, CDR3 DNA, CDR3 protein. A D gene is named only where the DNA matches it firmly. A clone size is listed for some rows: how often the clone was seen (once, few, many), or a class if it is expanded.

NA	TRBV2	few	13	TRBJ2-2	TGTGCCAGCAAGCTCCAGGGCACCGGGGAGCTGTTTTTT	CASKLQGTGELFF
NA	TRBV27	NA	14	TRBJ2-7	TGTGCCAGCAGTACTCACAGGGGGGGTGGTGAGCAGTACTTC	CASSTHRGGGEQYF
TRBD1	TRBV6-1	NA	15	TRBJ1-4	TGTGCCAGCAGTGAGCCGGGACAGTCTAATGAAAAACTGTTTTTT	CASSEPGQSNEKLFF
NA	TRBV4-1	NA	16	TRBJ1-3	TGCGCCAGCAGCCAAGGCATTGCACTCTCTGGAAACACCATATATTTT	CASSQGIALSGNTIYF
TRBD1	TRBV27	NA	15	TRBJ2-1	TGTGCCAGCAGTTTAGGCGACAGGGGGACGAATGAGCAGTTCTTC	CASSLGDRGTNEQFF
TRBD2	TRBV6-1	NA	12	TRBJ2-5	TGTGCCAGCAACAGCGGGGTGCAGACCCAGTACTTC	CASNSGVQTQYF
NA	TRBV10-1	NA	14	TRBJ2-4	TGCGCCAGCAGCGGTGACACAACCAAAAACATTCAGTACTTC	CASSGDTTKNIQYF
NA	TRBV7-5	NA	17	TRBJ1-2	TGTGTCAACATCCCCCGCAGACAGCCAGCTAGGAACTATGGCTACACCTTC	CVNIPRRQPARNYGYTF
NA	TRBV5-1	once	14	TRBJ1-2	TGCGCCAGCAGCTCGGACGGGGCTAACTATGGCTACACCTTC	CASSSDGANYGYTF
NA	TRBV27	once	14	TRBJ1-2	TGTGCCAGCAGTTTAACGGACAGCACCTATGGCTACACCTTC	CASSLTDSTYGYTF
NA	TRBV28	NA	15	TRBJ1-4	TGTGCCAGCAGGTTGAGGGGGTGGTCTAATGAAAAACTGTTTTTT	CASRLRGWSNEKLFF
TRBD2	TRBV29-1	NA	18	TRBJ2-1	TGCAGCGTTGAAACGGGGAGAGGTAGCGGGCTCTGGGGCAATGAGCAGTTCTTC	CSVETGRGSGLWGNEQFF
NA	TRBV27	NA	16	TRBJ1-5	TGTGCCAGCAGTTCCTCCCCGCGGGACGGCGATCAGCCCCAGCATTTT	CASSSSPRDGDQPQHF
TRBD2	TRBV18	few	16	TRBJ2-7	TGTGCCAGCTCACCTCCGGGACTAGCGGGTTACTACGAGCAGTACTTC	CASSPPGLAGYYEQYF
NA	TRBV7-9	NA	13	TRBJ1-2	TGTGCCAGCAGCTTAAGTTCAGGCGATGGCTACACCTTC	CASSLSSGDGYTF
TRBD2	TRBV28	NA	14	TRBJ2-3	TGTGCCAGCAGTACTAGCGGGGAGGGAGATACGCAGTATTTT	CASSTSGEGDTQYF
NA	TRBV13	NA	16	TRBJ2-5	TGTGCCAGCAGCTTTTTCAGCGGCTCCCCCCAAGAGACCCAGTACTTC	CASSFFSGSPQETQYF
TRBD2	TRBV7-6	once	16	TRBJ2-1	TGTGCCAGCAGCCCTCTAGCGGGGGCCGACTACAATGAGCAGTTCTTC	CASSPLAGADYNEQFF
TRBD1	TRBV6-4	NA	16	TRBJ2-2	TGTGCCAGCAGTGACCGGACAGGGGGCGACACCGGGGAGCTGTTTTTT	CASSDRTGGDTGELFF
NA	TRBV6-1	once	15	TRBJ2-7	TGTGCCAGCAGCTTGGGACTCGCCGGCTCCTACGAGCAGTACTTC	CASSLGLAGSYEQYF
TRBD1	TRBV15	NA	19	TRBJ1-2	TGTGCCACCAGCAGAGATTCAAGCTTTCCGGGACAGGGTATCTATGGCTACACCTTC	CATSRDSSFPGQGIYGYTF
NA	TRBV6-5	NA	15	TRBJ2-2	TGTGCCAGCAGTTACTCGGCGGGGAGCACCGGGGAGCTGTTTTTT	CASSYSAGSTGELFF
NA	TRBV6-1	NA	15	TRBJ2-3	TGTGCCAGCACCGCGGTTGGGGGGGGGCTGGATACGCAGTATTTT	CASTAVGGGLDTQYF
TRBD2	TRBV27	NA	13	TRBJ2-7	TGTGCCAGCAGTTTGGCGGGGGCCTACGAGCAGTACTTC	CASSLAGAYEQYF
NA	TRBV29-1	NA	12	TRBJ2-2	TGCAGCGTTGAAGTAGGGGTTGGGGAGCTGTTTTTT	CSVEVGVGELFF
NA	TRBV18	once	13	TRBJ2-2	TGTGCCAGCTCAACCTCTAGCGACGGGGAGCTGTTTTTT	CASSTSSDGELFF
NA	TRBV11-3	NA	17	TRBJ2-7	TGTGCCAGCAGCTTATACAACATAGGGGGTCCCACCTACGAGCAGTACTTC	CASSLYNIGGPTYEQYF
TRBD1	TRBV28	NA	15	TRBJ1-2	TGTGCCAGCAGTCAGGGGACAGGGAGAGGGTATGGCTACACCTTC	CASSQGTGRGYGYTF
NA	TRBV28	NA	12	TRBJ2-1	TGTGCCAGCAGTTTTCTTCGCCAGGAGCAGTTCTTC	CASSFLRQEQFF
TRBD1	TRBV14	NA	14	TRBJ1-1	TGTGCCAGCAGCCCAAACAGGGGGGACACTGAAGCTTTCTTT	CASSPNRGDTEAFF
TRBD1	TRBV5-1	NA	15	TRBJ1-2	TGCGCCAGCAGCCCTACAGGGGGCGCAGGTTATGGCTACACCTTC	CASSPTGGAGYGYTF
NA	TRBV7-9	NA	15	TRBJ1-2	TGTGCCAGCAGCTATTCAATCCAGGGGAACTATGGCTACACCTTC	CASSYSIQGNYGYTF
NA	TRBV5-4	NA	14	TRBJ1-4	TGTGCCAGCAGCTCGGGGGAGGTTGGAGAAAAACTGTTTTTT	CASSSGEVGEKLFF
TRBD1	TRBV2	NA	15	TRBJ2-7	TGTGCCAGCAGTGTGACAGGGGAAAAACCCTACGAGCAGTACTTC	CASSVTGEKPYEQYF
TRBD2	TRBV25-1	NA	15	TRBJ2-1	TGTGCCAGCAGTGAACCGGGAGGGACCTACAATGAGCAGTTCTTC	CASSEPGGTYNEQFF
NA	TRBV7-8	NA	13	TRBJ1-4	TGTGCCAGCAGCGGCGGTGCTAATGAAAAACTGTTTTTT	CASSGGANEKLFF
NA	TRBV5-4	NA	13	TRBJ2-7	TGTGCCAGCAGCTTGGGACAGAAGGACGAGCAGTACTTC	CASSLGQKDEQYF
TRBD1	TRBV14	few	15	TRBJ1-1	TGTGCCAGCAGCCTTCGACAGGGGCCGGGCACTGAAGCTTTCTTT	CASSLRQGPGTEAFF
NA	TRBV9	NA	14	TRBJ1-2	TGTGCCAGCAGCGGCGCCTCGGGTAGATATGGCTACACCTTC	CASSGASGRYGYTF
NA	TRBV2	NA	14	TRBJ1-4	TGTGCCAGCAGTGAAAGGCGACTAGTTGAAAAACTGTTTTTT	CASSERRLVEKLFF
TRBD2	TRBV5-4	NA	16	TRBJ2-3	TGTGCCAGCAGCTTGATGGCTAGCGGGGGGACAGATACGCAGTATTTT	CASSLMASGGTDTQYF
NA	TRBV5-8	NA	17	TRBJ1-5	TGTGCCAGCAGCCCGATCCTGGCAGGGTATAGCAATCAGCCCCAGCATTTT	CASSPILAGYSNQPQHF
NA	TRBV2	few	10	TRBJ2-1	TGTGCCAGCGGGCCGAATGAGCAGTTCTTC	CASGPNEQFF
NA	TRBV6-4	NA	15	TRBJ2-6	TGTGCCAGCAGTGATTCCGGGGGTGGGGCCAACGTCCTGACTTTC	CASSDSGGGANVLTF
NA	TRBV6-1	NA	14	TRBJ2-5	TGTGCCAGCAGTATACGGGACACGCAAGAGACCCAGTACTTC	CASSIRDTQETQYF
NA	TRBV11-3	NA	15	TRBJ1-2	TGTGCCAGCAGCTTAGCTTTCAGGGATAACTATGGCTACACCTTC	CASSLAFRDNYGYTF
NA	TRBV2	NA	11	TRBJ1-2	TGTGCCATAGACAGGTCCTATGGCTACACCTTC	CAIDRSYGYTF
NA	TRBV7-3	NA	17	TRBJ2-3	TGTGCCAGCAGCTTAATCCTTGGCGGGATGGGCACAGATACGCAGTATTTT	CASSLILGGMGTDTQYF
TRBD1	TRBV9	NA	15	TRBJ2-1	TGTGCCAGCAGCTGGACCGGGACAGGGTCAAATGAGCAGTTCTTC	CASSWTGTGSNEQFF
TRBD2	TRBV7-9	NA	14	TRBJ2-2	TGTGCCAGCAGCTACGGGACTAGCACCGGGGAGCTGTTTTTT	CASSYGTSTGELFF
NA	TRBV13	NA	13	TRBJ1-1	TGTGCCAGCAGCTTAGGCTCCAACACTGAAGCTTTCTTT	CASSLGSNTEAFF
NA	TRBV9	NA	13	TRBJ1-2	TGTGCCAGCAGCGGATCAGCTTCAGGCGGCTACACCTTC	CASSGSASGGYTF
TRBD2	TRBV4-2	NA	15	TRBJ2-3	TGTGCCAGCAGCCAAGGGGGGGGTAGCACAGATACGCAGTATTTT	CASSQGGGSTDTQYF
TRBD1	TRBV28	once	15	TRBJ2-7	TGTGCCAGCAGTTTAGTTGGGACAGGGGCCTACGAGCAGTACTTC	CASSLVGTGAYEQYF
NA	TRBV28	NA	14	TRBJ1-2	TGTGCCAGCGCCACCCACACGTCTAACTATGGCTACACCTTC	CASATHTSNYGYTF